Below, 8 T cell receptor beta chains from the same sample are listed, as sequenced in a study of blood T cell repertoires in COVID-19. The repertoire was sequenced with immunoSEQ multiplex PCR; TCRdb's copy has only in-frame clones and lacks some. Among approximately 89,000 clones listed, over 70% were seen once. The specimen sequenced was peripheral blood. These receptors all come from a human donor in a cohort sampled during active COVID-19.

This clone appeared a few times. The gene calls are TRBV12-3 or TRBV12-4 and TRBJ1-6; D remains unclear. The V and J ends lost 2 bases and 7 bases respectively, with 3 bases between them. The CDR3 is 12 residues long. The CDR3 protein is CASSLQNSPLHF. In DNA, the CDR3 is TGTGCCAGCAGTTTACAGAATTCACCCCTCCACTTT.

V gene TRBV19 combines with J gene TRBJ1-4; D is unclear. This CDR3 is 14 amino acids long. The V end was cut by 1 base, the J end by 5 bases, with 8 bases between. CDR1 and CDR2 (germline): LNHDA, SQIVND (reference sequence). The CDR3 here is CASSIGPVNEKLFF. The CDR3 DNA reads as TGTGCCAGTAGTATAGGGCCCGTAAATGAAAAACTGTTTTTT.

This chain links TRBV14 with TRBJ1-5, with a tentative D call TRBD1 (6 bases). The germline V and J ends were trimmed by 2 bases and 0 bases, with 14 bases remaining between them. The CDR3 is 17 residues long. Looked up from germline, CDR1 is SGHDN and CDR2 is FVKESK. DNA for the CDR3: TGTGCCAGCAGCCAAAGTTCAGGGACATATAGCAATCAGCCCCAGCATTTT. Its translation is CASSQSSGTYSNQPQHF.

The gene calls are TRBV10-2 and TRBJ2-7; D perhaps matches TRBD1 (6 bases). CDR1 WSHSY and CDR2 SAAADI come from the germline V gene. Trimming stripped 6 bases from V and 0 bases from J, with 15 bases between. This CDR3 is built from 15 residues. CDR3 in amino acids: CASSPQGSSSYEQYF. CDR3 sequence (DNA): TGCGCCAGCAGCCCACAGGGTTCTAGCTCCTACGAGCAGTACTTC.

This rearrangement joins TRBV28 to TRBJ2-7; TRBD2 is a possible D gene (5 bases). The CDR3 sequence is 14 residues long. With 4 bases removed from V and 4 bases from J, the gap between germline ends came to 14 bases. CDR1 and CDR2 from the germline V gene are MDHEN and SYDVKM. The CDR3: CASSSTVTRYEQYF. DNA of the CDR3: TGTGCCAGCAGTTCGACGGTCACTAGGTACGAGCAGTACTTC.

The rearrangement joins TRBV28 to TRBJ2-7, with TRBD1 matching 7 bases. The CDR3 extends over 15 amino acids. Unmatched junction bases numbered 12, after V lost 7 bases and J lost 3 bases. Looked up from germline, CDR1 is MDHEN and CDR2 is SYDVKM. CDR3: CASTTIGGTVYEQYF. In DNA, the CDR3 is TGTGCCAGCACCACTATCGGTGGGACAGTCTACGAGCAGTACTTC.

The chain recombines TRBV30 with TRBJ1-5, with 7 bases matching TRBD1. V shed 0 bases and J 6 bases; nucleotides not matched to a gene: 8. The length of the CDR3 is 15 residues. Germline CDR1 is GTSNPN and CDR2 is SVGIG (reference sequence). CDR3 sequence (DNA): TGTGCCTGGAGTGTACAAGGGGGCGGAAGTCAGCCCCAGCATTTT. It encodes CAWSVQGGGSQPQHF.

The chain carries TRBV18 and TRBJ2-7, with 10 bases lining up with TRBD2. V gave up 8 bases and J gave up 3 bases; unmatched junction bases: 4. The CDR3 spans 13 residues. Germline values: CDR1 KGHSH, CDR2 LQKENI. The CDR3 sequence is CASQRTSGYEQYF. CDR3 coding DNA: TGTGCCAGCCAAAGGACTAGCGGCTACGAGCAGTACTTC. The complete variable domain, with remaining parts taken from reference TRBV18 and TRBJ2-7, reads NAGVMQNPRHLVRRRGQEARLRCSPMKGHSHVYWYRQLPEEGLKFMVYLQKENIIDESGMPKERFSAEFPKEGPSILRIQQVVRGDSAAYFCASQRTSGYEQYFGPGTRLTVT.